This T cell receptor beta chain is from a study of blood T cell repertoires in COVID-19. Clones were read by immunoSEQ multiplex PCR, and TCRdb kept only the in-frame ones, dropping some. The sample includes around 180,000 clones, around 72% of them seen just once. Per germline, CDR1 SEHNR and CDR2 FQNEAQ (reference sequence). The CDR3 has 15 amino acids. V was shortened by 1 base and J by 2 bases, with 9 bases between the two germline ends. This clone occurred a few times. The source is a woman older than 75 with acute or convalescent COVID-19. The chain combines TRBV7-9 with TRBJ1-3; D is undetermined. Sequencing was performed on peripheral blood. The CDR3 region is CASSLVTFTGNTIYF. The CDR3 DNA is TGTGCCAGCAGCTTAGTTACATTCACTGGAAACACCATATATTTT.